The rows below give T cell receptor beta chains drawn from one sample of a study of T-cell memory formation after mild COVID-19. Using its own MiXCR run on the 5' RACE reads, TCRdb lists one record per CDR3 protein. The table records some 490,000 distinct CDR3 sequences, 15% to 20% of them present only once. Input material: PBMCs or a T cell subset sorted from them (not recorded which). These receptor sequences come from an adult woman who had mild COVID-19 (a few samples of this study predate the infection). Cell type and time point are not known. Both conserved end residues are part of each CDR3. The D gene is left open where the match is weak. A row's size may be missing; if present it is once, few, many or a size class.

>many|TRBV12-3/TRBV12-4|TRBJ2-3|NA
TGTGCCAGCAGTTTACGGTTGACTAGCACAGATACGCAGTATTTT
CASSLRLTSTDTQYF
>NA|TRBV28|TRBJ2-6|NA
TGTGCCAGCAGTCCGATCGGGGCTGGGGCCAACGTCCTGACTTTC
CASSPIGAGANVLTF
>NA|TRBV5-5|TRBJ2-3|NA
TGTGCCAGCAGCCACCAGGCACTAGCTGATATAGATACGCAGTATTTT
CASSHQALADIDTQYF
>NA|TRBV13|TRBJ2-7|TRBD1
TGTGCCAGCACACCACAGGGGACAGGGGGCTACGAGCAGTACTTC
CASTPQGTGGYEQYF
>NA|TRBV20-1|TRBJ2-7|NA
TGCAGTGCTAGGGACCCACGTTGGTCCTACGAGCAGTACTTC
CSARDPRWSYEQYF
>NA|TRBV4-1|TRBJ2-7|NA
TGCGCCAGCAGCCAATCAGACAGCCACGAGCAGTACTTC
CASSQSDSHEQYF
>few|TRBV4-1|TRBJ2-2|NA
TGCGCCAGCAGCCAAGATTGGGTTGCCGGGGAGCTGTTTTTT
CASSQDWVAGELFF
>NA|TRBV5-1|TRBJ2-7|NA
TGCGCCAGCAGCTTGGACAGGGAGGGGTACGAGCAGTACTTC
CASSLDREGYEQYF
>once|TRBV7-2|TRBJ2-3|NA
TGTGCCAGCAGCTTAGTTCAGGGAACTAGCACAGATACGCAGTATTTT
CASSLVQGTSTDTQYF
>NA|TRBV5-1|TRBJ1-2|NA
TGCGCCAGCAGCAGGGATACAGCATATGGCTACACCTTC
CASSRDTAYGYTF
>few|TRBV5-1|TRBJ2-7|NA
TGCGCCAGCAGTCTGTACCGCGAGCAGTACTTC
CASSLYREQYF
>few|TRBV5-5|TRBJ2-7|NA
TGTGCCAGCAGCTTGGCTTTGTTGACCTACGAGCAGTACTTC
CASSLALLTYEQYF
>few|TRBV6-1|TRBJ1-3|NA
TGTGCCAGCAGTTTCCGCTCGAGCTCTGGAAACACCATATATTTT
CASSFRSSSGNTIYF